This record looks at one T cell receptor beta chain sequence and its context. Its antigen is not identified. Trimming stripped 0 bases from V and 1 base from J, with 12 bases between. This CDR3 has 16 amino acids. Germline-derived CDR1 and CDR2 are SGHNT and YYREEE (reference sequence). TCRdb's copy holds only in-frame clones and misses some; the assay was immunoSEQ multiplex PCR. The table includes over 100,000 clones, roughly 91% detected once. These data originate in a study of OX40 agonist ivuxolimab in advanced cancers. General observations from the study: Clonal expansion from baseline to week 6 occurred in both CD4+ and CD8+ T cells.

The source is an adult with an advanced solid tumor such as melanoma, head and neck, liver or kidney cancer. Sequenced material: CD4+ or CD8+ T cells sorted from blood, taken in a trial of the OX40 agonist ivuxolimab. V usage is TRBV5-4 and J usage is TRBJ2-3, with D possibly being TRBD2 (7 bases). The CDR3 bases are TGTGCCAGCAGCTTGGGAGGGGGGGGACGCACAGATACGCAGTATTTT. Translation gives CASSLGGGGRTDTQYF.